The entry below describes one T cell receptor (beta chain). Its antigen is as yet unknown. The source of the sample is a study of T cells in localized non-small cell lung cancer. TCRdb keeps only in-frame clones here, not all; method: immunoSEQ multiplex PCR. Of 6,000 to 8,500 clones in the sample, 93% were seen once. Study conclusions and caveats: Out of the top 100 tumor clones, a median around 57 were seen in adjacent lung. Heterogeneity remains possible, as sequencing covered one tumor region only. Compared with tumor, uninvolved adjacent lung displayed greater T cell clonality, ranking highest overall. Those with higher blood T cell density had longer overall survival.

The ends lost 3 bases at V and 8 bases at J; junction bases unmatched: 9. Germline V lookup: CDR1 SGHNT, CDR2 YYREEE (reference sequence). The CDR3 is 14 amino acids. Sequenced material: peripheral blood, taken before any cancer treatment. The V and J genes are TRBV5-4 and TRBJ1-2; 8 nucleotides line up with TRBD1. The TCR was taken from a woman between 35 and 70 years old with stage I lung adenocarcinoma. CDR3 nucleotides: TGTGCCAGCAGCTGGGGAACAGGGGGGCAAGGCTACACCTTC. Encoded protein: CASSWGTGGQGYTF.